This T cell receptor beta chain is drawn from a study of control samples from healthy donors and cancer patients. Looked up from germline, CDR1 is KGHDR and CDR2 is SFDVKD. There are 14 residues in the CDR3. With 4 bases clipped from V and 5 bases from J, the junction kept 6 bases outside the gene matches. Using immunoSEQ multiplex PCR, the repertoire was profiled, and TCRdb retains in-frame clones only, with some absent. The sample has just under 80,000 clones; around 90% are singletons. Input material: PBMCs. The chain recombines TRBV24-1 with TRBJ2-7; 8 bases are a match to TRBD1. The sequence came from an older woman with head and neck cancer. The CDR3 DNA reads TGTGCCACCAGTGACGGACAGGGTTTGGACGAGCAGTACTTC. As protein: CATSDGQGLDEQYF.